The entry below gives a single TCR beta chain sequence along with its context. Its antigen is not known. CDR3 length: 14 amino acids. Germline CDR1 reads LGHNA; CDR2 reads YSLEER. Trimming shortened V by 4 bases and J by 1 base, and 9 bases separated the two germline ends. This sample was taken from a study of cytomegalovirus exposure and HLA in healthy donors. Findings and limits, study-wide: An assumption of roughly uniform sequencing depth across donors underlay the presence/absence analyses.

The study ran its PCR with 60 Vbeta and 13 Jbeta primers. Using immunoSEQ multiplex PCR, the repertoire was profiled, and TCRdb retains in-frame clones only, with some absent. The data contain around 190,000 clones, around 81% of them seen just once; the ten biggest clones take up around 2%. V is TRBV4-3 and J is TRBJ2-3; perhaps TRBD1 as D (6 bases). The sample comprised PBMCs. The origin of this receptor is a young man in good health and CMV-seronegative. In DNA, the CDR3 is TGCGCCAGCAGCCTGGACAGACGCACAGATACGCAGTATTTT. Its translation is CASSLDRRTDTQYF.